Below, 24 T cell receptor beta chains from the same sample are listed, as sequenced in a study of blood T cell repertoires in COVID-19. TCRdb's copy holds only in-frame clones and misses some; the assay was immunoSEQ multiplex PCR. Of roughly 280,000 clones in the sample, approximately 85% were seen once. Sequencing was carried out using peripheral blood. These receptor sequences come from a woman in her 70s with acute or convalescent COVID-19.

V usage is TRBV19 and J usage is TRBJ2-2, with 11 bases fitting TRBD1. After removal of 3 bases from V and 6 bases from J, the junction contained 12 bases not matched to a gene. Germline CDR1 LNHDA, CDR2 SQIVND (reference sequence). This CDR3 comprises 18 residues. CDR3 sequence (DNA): TGTGCCAGTAGTATTGGGTTTGTCGGACAGGGGGCGGCCGGGGAGCTGTTTTTT. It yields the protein CASSIGFVGQGAAGELFF.

The CDR3 is CASRTQASKGTDTQYF. As DNA, the CDR3 is TGTGCCAGCAGAACACAGGCGAGCAAGGGCACAGATACGCAGTATTTT. The chain couples TRBV25-1 to TRBJ2-3; TRBD1 is a possible D gene (5 bases). Germline loops: CDR1 MGHDK, CDR2 SYGVNS. V was trimmed by 6 bases and J by 1 base, leaving 17 bases between them. This CDR3 has 16 residues.

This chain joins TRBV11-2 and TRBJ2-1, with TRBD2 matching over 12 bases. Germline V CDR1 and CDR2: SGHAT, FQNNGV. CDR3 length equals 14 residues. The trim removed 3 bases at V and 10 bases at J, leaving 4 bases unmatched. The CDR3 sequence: CASSLYTSGREQFF. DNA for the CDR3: TGTGCCAGCAGCTTGTACACTAGCGGGAGGGAGCAGTTCTTC. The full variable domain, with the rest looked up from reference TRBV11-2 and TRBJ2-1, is EAGVAQSPRYKIIEKRQSVAFWCNPISGHATLYWYQQILGQGPKLLIQFQNNGVVDDSQLPKDRFSAERLKGVDSTLKIQPAKLEDSAVYLCASSLYTSGREQFFGPGTRLTVL.

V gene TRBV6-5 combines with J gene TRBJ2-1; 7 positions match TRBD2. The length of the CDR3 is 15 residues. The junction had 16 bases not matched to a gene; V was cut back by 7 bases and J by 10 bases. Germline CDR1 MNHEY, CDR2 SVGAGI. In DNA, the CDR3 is TGTGCCAGCATTCGGGACTATCTAAAGGCCCGGGAGCAGTTCTTC. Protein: CASIRDYLKAREQFF.

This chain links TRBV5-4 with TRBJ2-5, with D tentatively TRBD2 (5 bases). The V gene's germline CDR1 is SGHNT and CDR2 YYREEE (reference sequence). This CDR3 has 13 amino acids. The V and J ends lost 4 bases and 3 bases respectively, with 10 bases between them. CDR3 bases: TGTGCCAGCAGCCGGACTGATGAAGAGACCCAGTACTTC. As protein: CASSRTDEETQYF.

Here the CDR3 reads CASSFGRGSEKLFF. CDR3 coding DNA: TGTGCCAGCAGTTTTGGCCGCGGGAGTGAAAAACTGTTTTTT. The chain carries TRBV14 and TRBJ1-4; no clear D gene. This CDR3 is 14 amino acids long. CDR1 and CDR2 (germline): SGHDN, FVKESK. Trimming removed 6 bases at V and 7 bases at J, with 15 bases between.

In DNA, the CDR3 is TGTGCCAGTAGCCGGACAGGGTTCACTGAAGCTTTCTTT. This translates into CASSRTGFTEAFF. V is TRBV19 and J is TRBJ1-1; 8 bases are shared with TRBD1. The V segment lost 6 bases and the J segment 4 bases; nucleotides outside the gene matches: 4. CDR1 LNHDA and CDR2 SQIVND come from the germline V gene (reference sequence). CDR3 size: 13 residues. The full variable domain, its missing parts supplied by reference TRBV19 and TRBJ1-1, is DGGITQSPKYLFRKEGQNVTLSCEQNLNHDAMYWYRQDPGQGLRLIYYSQIVNDFQKGDIAEGYSVSREKKESFPLTVTSAQKNPTAFYLCASSRTGFTEAFFGQGTRLTVV.

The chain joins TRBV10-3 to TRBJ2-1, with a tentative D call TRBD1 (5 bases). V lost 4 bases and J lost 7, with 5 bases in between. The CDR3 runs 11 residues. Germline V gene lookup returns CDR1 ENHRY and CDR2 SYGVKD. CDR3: CAISAGNEQFF. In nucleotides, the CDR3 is TGTGCCATCAGTGCAGGGAATGAGCAGTTCTTC.

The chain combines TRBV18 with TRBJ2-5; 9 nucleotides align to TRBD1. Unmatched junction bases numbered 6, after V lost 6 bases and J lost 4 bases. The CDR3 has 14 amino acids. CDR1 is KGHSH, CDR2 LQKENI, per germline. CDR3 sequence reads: CASSRTGAAETQYF. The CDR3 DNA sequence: TGTGCCAGCTCGAGGACAGGGGCTGCAGAGACCCAGTACTTC.

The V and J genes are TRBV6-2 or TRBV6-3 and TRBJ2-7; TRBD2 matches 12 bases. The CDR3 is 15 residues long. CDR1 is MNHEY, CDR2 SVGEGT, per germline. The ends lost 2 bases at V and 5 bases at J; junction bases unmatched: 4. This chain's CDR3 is CASSYGGLAGNEQYF. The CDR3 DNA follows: TGTGCCAGCAGTTACGGGGGACTAGCGGGTAACGAGCAGTACTTC.

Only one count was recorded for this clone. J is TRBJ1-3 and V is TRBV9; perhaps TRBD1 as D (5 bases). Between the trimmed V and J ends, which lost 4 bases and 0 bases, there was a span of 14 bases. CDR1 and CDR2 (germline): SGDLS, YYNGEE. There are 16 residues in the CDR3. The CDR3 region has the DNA TGTGCCAGCAGCCTAAGACAGATGACCTCTGGAAACACCATATATTTT. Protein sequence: CASSLRQMTSGNTIYF.

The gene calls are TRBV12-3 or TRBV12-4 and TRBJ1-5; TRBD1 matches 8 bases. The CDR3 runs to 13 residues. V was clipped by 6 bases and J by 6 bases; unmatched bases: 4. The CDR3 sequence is CASSRDRFQPQHF. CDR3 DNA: TGTGCCAGCAGCCGGGACAGGTTTCAGCCCCAGCATTTT.

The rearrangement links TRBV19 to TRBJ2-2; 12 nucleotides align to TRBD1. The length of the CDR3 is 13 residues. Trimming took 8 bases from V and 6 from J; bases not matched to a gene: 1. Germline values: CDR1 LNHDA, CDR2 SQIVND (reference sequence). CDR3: CASRDRGPGELFF. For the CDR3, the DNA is TGTGCCAGTCGGGACAGGGGGCCCGGGGAGCTGTTTTTT.

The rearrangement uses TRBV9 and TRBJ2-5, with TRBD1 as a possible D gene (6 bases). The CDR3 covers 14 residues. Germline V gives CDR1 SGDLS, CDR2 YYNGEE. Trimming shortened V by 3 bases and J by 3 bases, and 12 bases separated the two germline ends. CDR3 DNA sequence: TGTGCCAGCAGCGATCGGGACACAGAAGAGACCCAGTACTTC. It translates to CASSDRDTEETQYF.

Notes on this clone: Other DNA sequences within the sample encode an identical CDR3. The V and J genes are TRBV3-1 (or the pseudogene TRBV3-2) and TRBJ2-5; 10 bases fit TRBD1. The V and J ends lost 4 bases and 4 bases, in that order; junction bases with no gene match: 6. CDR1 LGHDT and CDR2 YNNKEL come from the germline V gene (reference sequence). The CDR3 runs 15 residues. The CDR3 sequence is CASSLPGQGRETQYF. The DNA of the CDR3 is TGTGCCAGCAGCCTTCCGGGACAGGGGAGAGAGACCCAGTACTTC.

CDR3 DNA sequence: TGTGCCAGCGCGCAAGTTCAGCAGTACTTC. Amino acids: CASAQVQQYF. This chain connects TRBV2 to TRBJ2-7; D is undetermined. This CDR3 contains 10 residues. Germline loops: CDR1 SNHLY, CDR2 FYNNEI. Deletions cut 8 bases from V and 8 bases from J, with 10 bases between.

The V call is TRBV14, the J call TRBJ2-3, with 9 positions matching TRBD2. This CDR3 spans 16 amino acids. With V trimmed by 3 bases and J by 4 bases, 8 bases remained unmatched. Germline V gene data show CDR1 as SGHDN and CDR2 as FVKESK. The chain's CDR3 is CASSHLPGLASDTQYF. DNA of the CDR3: TGTGCCAGCAGCCATCTTCCGGGACTAGCATCAGATACGCAGTATTTT.

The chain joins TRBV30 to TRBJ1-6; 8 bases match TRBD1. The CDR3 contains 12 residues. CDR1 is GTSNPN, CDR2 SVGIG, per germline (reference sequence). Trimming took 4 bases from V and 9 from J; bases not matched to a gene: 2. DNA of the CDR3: TGTGCCTGGACACAGGGGGGTTCACCCCTCCACTTT. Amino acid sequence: CAWTQGGSPLHF.

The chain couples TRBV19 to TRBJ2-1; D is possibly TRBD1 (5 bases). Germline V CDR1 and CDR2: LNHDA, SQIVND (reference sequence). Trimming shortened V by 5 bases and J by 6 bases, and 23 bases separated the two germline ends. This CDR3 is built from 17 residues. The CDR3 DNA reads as TGTGCCAGTAGTCCTCGAGGCCTTAACTTCAGGGCCAATGAGCAGTTCTTC. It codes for CASSPRGLNFRANEQFF.

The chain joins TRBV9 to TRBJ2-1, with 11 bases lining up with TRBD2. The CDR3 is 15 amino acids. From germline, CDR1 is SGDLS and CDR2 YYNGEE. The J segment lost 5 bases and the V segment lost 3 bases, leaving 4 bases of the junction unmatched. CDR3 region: CASSAFSGGDNEQFF. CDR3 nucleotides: TGTGCCAGCAGCGCCTTTAGCGGGGGGGACAATGAGCAGTTCTTC.

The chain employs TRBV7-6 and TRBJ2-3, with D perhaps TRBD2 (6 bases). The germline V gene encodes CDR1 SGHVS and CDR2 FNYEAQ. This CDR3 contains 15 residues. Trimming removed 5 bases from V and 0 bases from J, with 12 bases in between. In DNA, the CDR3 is TGTGCCAGCAGCCTGCGGGGCAGTAGCACAGATACGCAGTATTTT. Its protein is CASSLRGSSTDTQYF. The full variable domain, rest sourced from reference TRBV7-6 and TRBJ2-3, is GAGVSQSPRYKVTKRGQDVALRCDPISGHVSLYWYRQALGQGPEFLTYFNYEAQQDKSGLPNDRFSAERPEGSISTLTIQRTEQRDSAMYRCASSLRGSSTDTQYFGPGTRLTVL.

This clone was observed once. As DNA, the CDR3 is TGTGCCAGCAGCCCATCGGAGGGCTATGGCTACACCTTC. Residues: CASSPSEGYGYTF. The chain employs TRBV14 and TRBJ1-2; no clear D gene. Germline values: CDR1 SGHDN, CDR2 FVKESK. CDR3 length: 13 residues. V lost 4 bases, J lost 4 bases, and 10 bases lay in between.

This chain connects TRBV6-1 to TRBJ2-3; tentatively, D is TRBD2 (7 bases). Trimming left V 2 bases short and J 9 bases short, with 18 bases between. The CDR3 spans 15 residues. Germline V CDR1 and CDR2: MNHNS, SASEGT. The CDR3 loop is CASSEYEGGRATQYF. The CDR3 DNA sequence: TGTGCCAGCAGTGAATACGAGGGGGGGCGGGCCACGCAGTATTTT.

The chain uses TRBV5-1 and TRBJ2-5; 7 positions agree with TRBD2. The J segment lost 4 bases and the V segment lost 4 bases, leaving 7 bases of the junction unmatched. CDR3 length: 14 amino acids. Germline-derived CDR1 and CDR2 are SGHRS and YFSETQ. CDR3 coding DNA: TGCGCCAGCAGCACCGCGGGGGTGGGAGAGACCCAGTACTTC. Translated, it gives CASSTAGVGETQYF. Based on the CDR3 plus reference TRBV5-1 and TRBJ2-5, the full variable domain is KAGVTQTPRYLIKTRGQQVTLSCSPISGHRSVSWYQQTPGQGLQFLFEYFSETQRNKGNFPGRFSGRQFSNSRSEMNVSTLELGDSALYLCASSTAGVGETQYFGPGTRLLVL.